Each of the 6 T cell receptor beta chains below was sequenced from the same sample in a study of T cell repertoires in cytomegalovirus infection. TCRdb re-called the reads through MiXCR, storing one row per CDR3 protein. The repertoire has 65,000 to 95,000 distinct CDR3 sequences, around 3.5% of them found once; the top ten carry roughly 4.4%. What was sequenced was PBMCs. These receptors were taken from a human donor in good health (CMV status not recorded). Some clones in this sample may be carry-over from other donors' samples.

In its sample, this clonotype was seen many times. The rearrangement links TRBV6-2 or TRBV6-3 to TRBJ2-7, with TRBD1 as a possible D gene (5 bases). V was pared by 0 bases and J by 2 bases, with 8 bases between. CDR1 MNHEY and CDR2 SVGEGT come from the germline V gene. There are 14 residues in the CDR3. CDR3 bases: TGTGCCAGCAGTTACTCGGCAGGGACCTACGAGCAGTACTTC. This encodes CASSYSAGTYEQYF.

This clonotype was seen many times. The J gene is TRBJ1-5, the V gene TRBV14; D uncertain. This CDR3 region has 12 residues. Per germline, CDR1 SGHDN and CDR2 FVKESK. V lost 8 bases and J 8 bases, leaving 13 bases between the germline ends. CDR3 loop: CASSAESEPQHF. CDR3 sequence (DNA): TGTGCCAGCTCGGCCGAATCGGAGCCCCAGCATTTT.

This clonotype was seen repeatedly, ten times or more. The chain uses TRBV7-2 and TRBJ1-5; no clear D. CDR1 SGHTA and CDR2 FQGNSA come from the germline V gene. This CDR3 is 16 amino acids long. V gave up 7 bases and J gave up 7 bases, with 23 bases separating them. For the CDR3, the DNA is TGTGCCAGCACCCCCTCCCGGGAACCTCGGAGACAGCCCCAGCATTTT. This translates into CASTPSREPRRQPQHF. Drawing the rest from reference TRBV7-2 and TRBJ1-5, the complete variable domain is GAGVSQSPSNKVTEKGKDVELRCDPISGHTALYWYRQSLGQGLEFLIYFQGNSAPDKSGLPSDRFSAERTGGSVSTLTIQRTQQEDSAVYLCASTPSREPRRQPQHFGDGTRLSIL.

This clonotype was detected ten times or more. The rearrangement joins TRBV6-2 or TRBV6-3 to TRBJ2-5; D tentatively reads TRBD1 or TRBD2 (5 bases each). CDR1 and CDR2 (germline): MNHEY, SVGEGT. V was clipped by 6 bases and J by 5 bases, with 19 bases between them. The CDR3 is made up of 15 amino acids. CDR3 DNA: TGTGCCAGCAGACACCTTTCGAGGGGCGAGGAGACCCAGTACTTC. Translation: CASRHLSRGEETQYF.

The chain has TRBV19 and TRBJ2-1; D unclear. The CDR3 runs to 11 residues. Trimming removed 8 bases at V and 10 bases at J, with 12 bases between. CDR1 LNHDA and CDR2 SQIVND come from the germline V gene (reference sequence). CDR3 loop: CASLHLGEQFF. Here the CDR3 DNA reads TGTGCCAGTCTTCACTTAGGGGAGCAGTTCTTC.

This clonotype has a count of ten or more. V is TRBV7-2 and J is TRBJ2-3; 8 bases fit TRBD2. The ends lost 6 bases at V and 3 bases at J; junction bases unmatched: 11. The CDR3 spans 16 residues. From germline, CDR1 is SGHTA and CDR2 FQGNSA. This CDR3 reads CASSFYKRGSTDTQYF. The CDR3 nucleotides are TGTGCCAGCAGTTTTTACAAGCGGGGGTCAACAGATACGCAGTATTTT.